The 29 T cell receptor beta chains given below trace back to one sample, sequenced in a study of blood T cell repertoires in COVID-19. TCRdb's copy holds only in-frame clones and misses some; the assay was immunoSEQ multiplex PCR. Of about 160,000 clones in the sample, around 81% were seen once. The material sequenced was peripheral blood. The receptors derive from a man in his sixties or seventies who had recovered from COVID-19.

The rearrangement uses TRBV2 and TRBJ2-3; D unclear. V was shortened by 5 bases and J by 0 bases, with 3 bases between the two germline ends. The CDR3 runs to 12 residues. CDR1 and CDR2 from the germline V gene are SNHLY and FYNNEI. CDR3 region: CASSYSTDTQYF. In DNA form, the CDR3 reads TGTGCCAGCAGTTATAGCACAGATACGCAGTATTTT.

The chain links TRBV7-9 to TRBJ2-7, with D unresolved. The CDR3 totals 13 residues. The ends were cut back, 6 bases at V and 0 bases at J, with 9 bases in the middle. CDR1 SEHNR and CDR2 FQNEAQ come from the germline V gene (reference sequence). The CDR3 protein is CASRAGASYEQYF. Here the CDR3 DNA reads TGTGCCAGCAGAGCAGGCGCCTCCTACGAGCAGTACTTC.

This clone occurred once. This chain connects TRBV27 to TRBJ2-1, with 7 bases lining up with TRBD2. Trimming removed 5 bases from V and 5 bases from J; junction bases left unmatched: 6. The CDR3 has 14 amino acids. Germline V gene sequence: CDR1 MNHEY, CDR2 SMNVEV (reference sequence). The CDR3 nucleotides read TGTGCCAGCAGTCTGGGTCTAGCGGACAATGAGCAGTTCTTC. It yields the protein CASSLGLADNEQFF.

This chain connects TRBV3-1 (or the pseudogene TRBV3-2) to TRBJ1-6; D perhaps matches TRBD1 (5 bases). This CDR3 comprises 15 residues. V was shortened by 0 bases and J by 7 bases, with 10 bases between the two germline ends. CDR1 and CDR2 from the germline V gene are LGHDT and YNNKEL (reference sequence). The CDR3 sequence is CASSQDRVGNSPLHF. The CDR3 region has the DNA TGTGCCAGCAGCCAAGACAGGGTAGGCAATTCACCCCTCCACTTT.

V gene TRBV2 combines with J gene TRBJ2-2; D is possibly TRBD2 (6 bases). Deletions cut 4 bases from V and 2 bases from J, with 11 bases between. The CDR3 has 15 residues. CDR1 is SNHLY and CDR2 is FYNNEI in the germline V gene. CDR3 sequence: CASSGGLANTGELFF. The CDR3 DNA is TGTGCCAGCAGTGGGGGACTGGCAAACACCGGGGAGCTGTTTTTT.

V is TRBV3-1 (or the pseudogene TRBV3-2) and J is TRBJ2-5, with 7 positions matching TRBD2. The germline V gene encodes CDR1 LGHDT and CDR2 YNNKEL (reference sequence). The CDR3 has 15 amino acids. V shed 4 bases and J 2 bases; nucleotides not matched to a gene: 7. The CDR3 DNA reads TGTGCCAGCAGCCCGCGACTAGCATCGCAAGAGACCCAGTACTTC. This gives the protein CASSPRLASQETQYF.

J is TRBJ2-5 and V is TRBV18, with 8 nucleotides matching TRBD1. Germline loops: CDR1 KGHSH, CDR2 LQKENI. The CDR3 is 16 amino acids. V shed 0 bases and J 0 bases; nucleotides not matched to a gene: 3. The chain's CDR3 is CASSPPQGVYQETQYF. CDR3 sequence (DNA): TGTGCCAGCTCACCACCACAGGGGGTGTACCAAGAGACCCAGTACTTC.

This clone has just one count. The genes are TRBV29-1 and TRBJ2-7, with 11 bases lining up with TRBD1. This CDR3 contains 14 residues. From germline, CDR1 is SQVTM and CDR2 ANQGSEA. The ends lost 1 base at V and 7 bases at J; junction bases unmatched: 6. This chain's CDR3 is CSVEARTGGREQYF. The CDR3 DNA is TGCAGCGTTGAAGCGCGGACAGGGGGCCGGGAGCAGTACTTC.

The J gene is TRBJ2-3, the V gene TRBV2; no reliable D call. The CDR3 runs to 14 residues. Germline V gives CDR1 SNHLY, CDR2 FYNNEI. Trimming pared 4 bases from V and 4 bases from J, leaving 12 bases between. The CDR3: CASSALRPPDTQYF. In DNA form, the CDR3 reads TGTGCCAGCAGTGCCTTGCGTCCGCCAGATACGCAGTATTTT. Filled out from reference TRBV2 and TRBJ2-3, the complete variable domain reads EPEVTQTPSHQVTQMGQEVILRCVPISNHLYFYWYRQILGQKVEFLVSFYNNEISEKSEIFDDQFSVERPDGSNFTLKIRSTKLEDSAMYFCASSALRPPDTQYFGPGTRLTVL.

This chain's CDR3 is CASRRTGGDGYTF. The DNA of the CDR3 is TGTGCCAGCAGAAGAACAGGGGGCGACGGCTACACCTTC. The chain employs TRBV28 and TRBJ1-2, with 9 bases matching TRBD1. The trim removed 6 bases at V and 8 bases at J, leaving 7 bases unmatched. The CDR3 is made up of 13 amino acids. CDR1 and CDR2 (germline): MDHEN, SYDVKM.

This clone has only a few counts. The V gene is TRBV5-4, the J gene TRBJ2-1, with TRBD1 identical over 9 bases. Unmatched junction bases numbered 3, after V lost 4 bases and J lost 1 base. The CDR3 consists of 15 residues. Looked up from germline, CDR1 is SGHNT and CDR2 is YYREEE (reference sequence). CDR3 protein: CASSPGQGSYNEQFF. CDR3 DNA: TGTGCCAGCAGCCCGGGACAGGGTTCCTACAATGAGCAGTTCTTC.

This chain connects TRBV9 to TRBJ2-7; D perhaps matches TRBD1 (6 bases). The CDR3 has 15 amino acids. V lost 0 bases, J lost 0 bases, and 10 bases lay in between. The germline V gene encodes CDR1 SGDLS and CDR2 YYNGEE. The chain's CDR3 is CASSVEQGSSYEQYF. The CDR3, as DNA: TGTGCCAGCAGCGTAGAACAGGGAAGCTCCTACGAGCAGTACTTC.

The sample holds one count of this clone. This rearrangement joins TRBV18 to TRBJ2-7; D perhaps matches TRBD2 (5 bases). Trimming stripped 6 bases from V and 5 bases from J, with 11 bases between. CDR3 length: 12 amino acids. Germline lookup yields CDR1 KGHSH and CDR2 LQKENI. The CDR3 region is CASSILRDEQYF. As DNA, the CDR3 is TGTGCCAGCTCTATCCTGAGGGACGAGCAGTACTTC.

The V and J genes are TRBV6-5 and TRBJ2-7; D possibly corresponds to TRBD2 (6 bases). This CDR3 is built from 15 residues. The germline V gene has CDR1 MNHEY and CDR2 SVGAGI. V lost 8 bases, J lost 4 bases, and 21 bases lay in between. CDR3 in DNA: TGTGCCAGCGTCCTCGGGGGAGCGATGTTATACGAGCAGTACTTC. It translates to CASVLGGAMLYEQYF.

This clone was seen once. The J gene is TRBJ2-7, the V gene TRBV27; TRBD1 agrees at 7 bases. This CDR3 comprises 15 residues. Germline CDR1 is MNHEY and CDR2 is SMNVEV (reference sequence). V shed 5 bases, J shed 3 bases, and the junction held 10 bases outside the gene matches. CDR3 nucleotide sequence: TGTGCCAGCAGTGCCGTGGGACAGTCGCTCTACGAGCAGTACTTC. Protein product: CASSAVGQSLYEQYF.

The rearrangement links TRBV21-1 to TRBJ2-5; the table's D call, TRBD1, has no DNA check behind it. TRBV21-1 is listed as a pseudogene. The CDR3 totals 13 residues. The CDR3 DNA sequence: TGTGCCAGCAGCAAAGGTCAGTCTGGGACCCAGTACTTC. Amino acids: CASSKGQSGTQYF.

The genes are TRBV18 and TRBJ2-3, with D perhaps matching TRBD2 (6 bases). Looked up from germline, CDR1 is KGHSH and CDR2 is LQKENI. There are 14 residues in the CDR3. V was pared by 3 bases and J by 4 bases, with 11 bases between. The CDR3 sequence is CASSPERVSDTQYF. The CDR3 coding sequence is TGTGCCAGCTCACCGGAGCGGGTTTCAGATACGCAGTATTTT.

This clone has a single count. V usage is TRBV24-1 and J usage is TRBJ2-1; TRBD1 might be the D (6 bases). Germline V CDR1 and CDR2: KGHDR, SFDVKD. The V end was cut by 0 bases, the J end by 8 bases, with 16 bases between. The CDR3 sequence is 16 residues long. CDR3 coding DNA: TGTGCCACCAGTGATTTGCGGCAGGGGAGAGGCTATGAGCAGTTCTTC. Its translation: CATSDLRQGRGYEQFF.

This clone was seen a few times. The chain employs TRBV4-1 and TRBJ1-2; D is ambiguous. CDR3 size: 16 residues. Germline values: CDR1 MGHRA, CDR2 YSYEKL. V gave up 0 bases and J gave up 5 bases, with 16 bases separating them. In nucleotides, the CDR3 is TGCGCCAGCAGCCAAGATCCCCCTCCTAAAGATTATGGCTACACCTTC. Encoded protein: CASSQDPPPKDYGYTF.

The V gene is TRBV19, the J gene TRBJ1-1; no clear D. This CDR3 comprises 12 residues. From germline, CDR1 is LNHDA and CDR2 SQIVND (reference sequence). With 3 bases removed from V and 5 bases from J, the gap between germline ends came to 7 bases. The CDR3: CASSIPETEAFF. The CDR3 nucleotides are TGTGCCAGTAGTATTCCCGAGACTGAAGCTTTCTTT.

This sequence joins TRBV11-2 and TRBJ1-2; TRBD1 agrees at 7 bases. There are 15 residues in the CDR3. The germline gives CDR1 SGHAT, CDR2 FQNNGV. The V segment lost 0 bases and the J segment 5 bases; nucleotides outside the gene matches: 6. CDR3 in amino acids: CASSLDGDSSYGYTF. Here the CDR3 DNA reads TGTGCCAGCAGCTTAGACGGGGACAGCTCGTATGGCTACACCTTC. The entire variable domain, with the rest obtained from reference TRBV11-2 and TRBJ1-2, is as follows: EAGVAQSPRYKIIEKRQSVAFWCNPISGHATLYWYQQILGQGPKLLIQFQNNGVVDDSQLPKDRFSAERLKGVDSTLKIQPAKLEDSAVYLCASSLDGDSSYGYTFGSGTRLTVV.

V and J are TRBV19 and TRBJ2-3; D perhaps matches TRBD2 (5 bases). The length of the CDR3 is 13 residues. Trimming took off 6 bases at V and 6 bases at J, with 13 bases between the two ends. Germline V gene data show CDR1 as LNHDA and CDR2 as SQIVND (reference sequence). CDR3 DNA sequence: TGTGCCAGTAGAGACCGGGGAAGGGATACGCAGTATTTT. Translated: CASRDRGRDTQYF.

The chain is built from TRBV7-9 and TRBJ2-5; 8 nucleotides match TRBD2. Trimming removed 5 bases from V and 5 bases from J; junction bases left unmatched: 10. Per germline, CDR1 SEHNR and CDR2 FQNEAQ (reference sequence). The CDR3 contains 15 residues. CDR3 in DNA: TGTGCCAGCAGCCTTCTTGCGGGAGGAGGTGAGACCCAGTACTTC. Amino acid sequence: CASSLLAGGGETQYF.

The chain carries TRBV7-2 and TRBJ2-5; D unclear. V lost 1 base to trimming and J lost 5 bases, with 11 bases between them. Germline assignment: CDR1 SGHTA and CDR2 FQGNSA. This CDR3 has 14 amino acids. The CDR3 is CASSLGSVGETQYF. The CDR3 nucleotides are TGTGCCAGCAGCTTAGGTTCAGTCGGGGAGACCCAGTACTTC.

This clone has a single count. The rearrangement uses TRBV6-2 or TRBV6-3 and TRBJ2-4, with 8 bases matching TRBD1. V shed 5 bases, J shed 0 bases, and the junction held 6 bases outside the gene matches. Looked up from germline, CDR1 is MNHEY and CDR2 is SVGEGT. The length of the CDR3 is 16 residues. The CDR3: CASSGQGTLAKNIQYF. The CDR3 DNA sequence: TGTGCCAGCAGTGGACAGGGCACACTAGCCAAAAACATTCAGTACTTC.

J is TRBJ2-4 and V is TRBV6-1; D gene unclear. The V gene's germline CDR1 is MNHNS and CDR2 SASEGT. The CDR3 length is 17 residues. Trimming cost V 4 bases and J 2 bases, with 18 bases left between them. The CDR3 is CASSGQNRAVSKNIQYF. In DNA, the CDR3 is TGTGCCAGCAGTGGCCAGAACAGAGCCGTATCCAAAAACATTCAGTACTTC.

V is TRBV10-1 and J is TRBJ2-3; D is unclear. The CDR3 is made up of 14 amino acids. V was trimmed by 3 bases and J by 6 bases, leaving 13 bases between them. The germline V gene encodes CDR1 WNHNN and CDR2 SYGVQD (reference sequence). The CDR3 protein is CASSEGGQTDTQYF. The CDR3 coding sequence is TGCGCCAGCAGTGAAGGCGGCCAAACGGATACGCAGTATTTT.

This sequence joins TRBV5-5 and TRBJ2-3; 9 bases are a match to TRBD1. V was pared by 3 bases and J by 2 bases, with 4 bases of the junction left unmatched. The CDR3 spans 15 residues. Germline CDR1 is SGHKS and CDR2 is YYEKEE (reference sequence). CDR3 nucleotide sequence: TGTGCCAGCAGCTCGGACAGGGGATTCACAGATACGCAGTATTTT. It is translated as CASSSDRGFTDTQYF.

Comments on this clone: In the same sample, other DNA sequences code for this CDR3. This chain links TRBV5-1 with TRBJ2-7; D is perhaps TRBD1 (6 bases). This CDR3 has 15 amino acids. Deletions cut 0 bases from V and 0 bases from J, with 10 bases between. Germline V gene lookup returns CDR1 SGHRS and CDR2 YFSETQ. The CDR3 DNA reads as TGCGCCAGCAGCTTGGCTCGGGACAACTCCTACGAGCAGTACTTC. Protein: CASSLARDNSYEQYF.